These 17 T cell receptor beta chains originate from one sample sequenced in a study of cytomegalovirus exposure and HLA in healthy donors. Both 60 Vbeta primers and 13 Jbeta primers went into the PCR. Assay used: immunoSEQ multiplex PCR; TCRdb lists only in-frame clones, some missing. Found here are almost 95,000 clones, around 70% of them singletons; the top ten hold 2.7%. Source material: PBMCs. Receptors originate from a man between 45 and 60 years old in good health and CMV-seronegative.

In this sample, this clone turned up once. No conserved phenylalanine or tryptophan ends this CDR3, so it is likely a read error. The rearrangement uses TRBV2 and TRBJ1-1; D uncertain. The CDR3 spans 15 residues. The germline V and J ends were trimmed by 6 bases and 2 bases, with 16 bases remaining between them. Germline V gene data show CDR1 as SNHLY and CDR2 as FYNNEI. The CDR3 DNA sequence: TGTGCCAGCAGGGACCACACCACGGGAAACACTGAAGCTTTCCTT. Translating gives CASRDHTTGNTEAFL.

The chain combines TRBV7-9 with TRBJ1-2; 9 nucleotides match TRBD1. The germline V gene encodes CDR1 SEHNR and CDR2 FQNEAQ (reference sequence). This CDR3 contains 16 residues. After removal of 2 bases from V and 2 bases from J, the junction contained 6 bases not matched to a gene. As DNA, the CDR3 is TGTGCCAGCAGCTTAAACCGACAGGGGGTAAACTATGGCTACACCTTC. Encoded protein: CASSLNRQGVNYGYTF.

The chain is built from TRBV19 and TRBJ1-1; a possible D gene is TRBD1 (6 bases). The germline V gene has CDR1 LNHDA and CDR2 SQIVND (reference sequence). This CDR3 has 15 residues. Trimming removed 5 bases from V and 2 bases from J, with 15 bases in between. CDR3 sequence (DNA): TGTGCCAGTAGTCGGACCAGGGGCCTCAACACTGAAGCTTTCTTT. It encodes CASSRTRGLNTEAFF.

The V gene is TRBV4-3, the J gene TRBJ2-1; TRBD2 aligns across 9 bases. The V gene end was trimmed by 1 base and the J gene end by 0 bases; junction bases not matched to a gene: 16. Germline values: CDR1 LGHNA, CDR2 YSLEER. CDR3 length: 21 residues. CDR3 coding DNA: TGCGCCAGCAGCCAAGTCCTTAGCCGCGTCCTAGCGGGGAACTCCTACAATGAGCAGTTCTTC. Amino acid sequence: CASSQVLSRVLAGNSYNEQFF.

This chain connects TRBV7-9 to TRBJ2-3, with D possibly matching TRBD2 (5 bases). Germline V gene lookup returns CDR1 SEHNR and CDR2 FQNEAQ (reference sequence). V was cut by 5 bases and J by 8 bases, with 17 bases left in between. The CDR3 sequence is 14 residues long. CDR3 coding DNA: TGTGCCAGCAGCCCCCTAGAGCGGTCAGGTACGCAGTATTTT. Translating it yields CASSPLERSGTQYF. The full variable domain, its missing parts supplied by reference TRBV7-9 and TRBJ2-3, is DTGVSQNPRHKITKRGQNVTFRCDPISEHNRLYWYRQTLGQGPEFLTYFQNEAQLEKSRLLSDRFSAERPKGSFSTLEIQRTEQGDSAMYLCASSPLERSGTQYFGPGTRLTVL.

The chain uses TRBV18 and TRBJ1-6; D gene ambiguous. This CDR3 is built from 17 residues. The germline V gene has CDR1 KGHSH and CDR2 LQKENI. Trimming pared 0 bases from V and 0 bases from J, leaving 9 bases between. The CDR3 spells CASSPPMASSYNSPLHF. In DNA, the CDR3 is TGTGCCAGCTCACCACCGATGGCCAGCTCCTATAATTCACCCCTCCACTTT. Full variable domain (rest looked up from reference TRBV18 and TRBJ1-6): NAGVMQNPRHLVRRRGQEARLRCSPMKGHSHVYWYRQLPEEGLKFMVYLQKENIIDESGMPKERFSAEFPKEGPSILRIQQVVRGDSAAYFCASSPPMASSYNSPLHFGNGTRLTVT.

This clone turned up a few times. CDR3 bases: TGTGCCAGTAGTATGCGCGACAGGAAAAAAGAGGCTTTCTTT. Encoded protein: CASSMRDRKKEAFF. The chain employs TRBV19 and TRBJ1-1, with D tentatively TRBD1 (6 bases). The CDR3 runs 14 residues. V lost 3 bases to trimming and J lost 11 bases, with 19 bases between them. Germline V lookup: CDR1 LNHDA, CDR2 SQIVND (reference sequence).

In this sample, this clone turned up a few times. This chain uses TRBV29-1 with TRBJ2-2; 7 positions agree with TRBD1. Per germline, CDR1 SQVTM and CDR2 ANQGSEA. There are 13 residues in the CDR3. With V trimmed by 6 bases and J by 4 bases, 5 bases remained unmatched. CDR3 region: CSVRGPGTGELFF. The CDR3 region has the DNA TGCAGCGTGAGGGGGCCTGGCACCGGGGAGCTGTTTTTT.

This clone has a single count. The rearrangement joins TRBV7-9 to TRBJ1-6; D may be TRBD1 (6 bases). This CDR3 is built from 17 residues. With 5 bases removed from V and 4 bases from J, the gap between germline ends came to 18 bases. The germline V gene encodes CDR1 SEHNR and CDR2 FQNEAQ (reference sequence). The CDR3 reads CASSPSTGTPYNSPLHF. The CDR3 DNA is TGTGCCAGCAGCCCAAGCACCGGGACACCTTATAATTCACCCCTCCACTTT.

V gene TRBV7-9 combines with J gene TRBJ1-1; 9 bases are shared with TRBD1. Germline CDR1 SEHNR, CDR2 FQNEAQ (reference sequence). There are 14 residues in the CDR3. V trimming: 1 base; J trimming: 10 bases; junction bases outside the gene matches: 7. This CDR3 reads CASSLVGTGSAAFF. CDR3 nucleotides: TGTGCCAGCAGCTTAGTCGGGACAGGGAGTGCAGCTTTCTTT.

This chain joins TRBV30 and TRBJ2-2; TRBD1 aligns across 9 bases. With V trimmed by 4 bases and J by 4 bases, 7 bases remained unmatched. This CDR3 spans 15 amino acids. Germline CDR1 reads GTSNPN; CDR2 reads SVGIG (reference sequence). The CDR3: CAWMTGGAFTGELFF. The CDR3 nucleotides are TGTGCCTGGATGACAGGGGGGGCTTTCACCGGGGAGCTGTTTTTT.

The chain uses TRBV19 and TRBJ1-2; 7 nucleotides align to TRBD1. The germline CDR1 and CDR2 sequences are LNHDA and SQIVND (reference sequence). J lost 8 bases, V lost 9 bases, and 18 bases had no gene match. This CDR3 spans 15 amino acids. CDR3 sequence: CASIDRDRGIRGYTF. The DNA of the CDR3 is TGTGCCAGCATAGACCGGGACAGAGGGATCAGGGGCTACACCTTC.

V usage is TRBV9 and J usage is TRBJ2-7; D is possibly TRBD1 (6 bases). With 0 bases removed from V and 3 bases from J, the gap between germline ends came to 13 bases. Germline V gene sequence: CDR1 SGDLS, CDR2 YYNGEE. The CDR3 is made up of 15 amino acids. The CDR3 protein is CASSVAQGRGYEQYF. For the CDR3, the DNA is TGTGCCAGCAGCGTAGCACAGGGTAGGGGCTACGAGCAGTACTTC.

J is TRBJ2-2 and V is TRBV13, with TRBD2 matching 11 bases. Trimming took 5 bases from V and 12 from J; bases not matched to a gene: 11. Germline-derived CDR1 and CDR2 are PRHDT and FYEKMQ (reference sequence). The CDR3 covers 15 residues. The CDR3 is CASSRRSGGAGKLFF. CDR3 nucleotide sequence: TGTGCCAGCAGCCGCCGTAGCGGGGGGGCCGGTAAGCTGTTTTTT.

The chain carries TRBV7-8 and TRBJ1-3; TRBD1 might be the D (6 bases). Germline V gene lookup returns CDR1 SGHVS and CDR2 FQNEAQ. V was shortened by 3 bases and J by 0 bases, with 12 bases between the two germline ends. This CDR3 region has 16 residues. The CDR3 bases are TGTGCCAGCAGCTTGGACAGACCGAGCTCTGGAAACACCATATATTTT. Protein: CASSLDRPSSGNTIYF.

The chain recombines TRBV30 with TRBJ1-5; D ambiguous. Germline V gene lookup returns CDR1 GTSNPN and CDR2 SVGIG (reference sequence). Trimming pared 0 bases from V and 4 bases from J, leaving 10 bases between. The CDR3 length is 14 residues. The CDR3 sequence is CAWSVRRANQPQHF. CDR3 nucleotides: TGTGCCTGGAGTGTGAGGAGGGCGAATCAGCCCCAGCATTTT.

About this clone: This CDR3 is missing its conserved last phenylalanine or tryptophan, likely due to a read error. This sequence joins TRBV30 and TRBJ2-3; possible D gene TRBD1, 6 bases. The CDR3 totals 12 residues. The V gene's germline CDR1 is GTSNPN and CDR2 SVGIG (reference sequence). V was pared by 1 base and J by 9 bases, with 11 bases between. CDR3 sequence reads: CAWSATRGTQYV. DNA of the CDR3: TGTGCCTGGAGTGCCACTAGGGGGACGCAGTATGTT.